Described below is a single T cell receptor (beta chain) sequence and its context. Enrolled through a virtual design, the participants were between about 18 and 100 years of age and came from some 25 US areas. People in the exposed group encountered a COVID-19 case within 2 weeks before entering the study. Using immunoSEQ multiplex PCR, the repertoire was profiled, and TCRdb retains in-frame clones only, with some absent. The sample comprises some 180,000 clones, 84% of which are singletons, and roughly 3.1% rests with the top ten. This entry belongs to a study of blood T cell repertoires in COVID-19. The overall study: Sites in the United States, Italy and Spain provided acute and convalescent COVID-19 samples. PBMCs, B-cell-depleted T cells, or T cells were the source of the cDNA or gDNA that made up the material.

V was pared by 0 bases and J by 6 bases, with 13 bases between. Germline V gene data show CDR1 as SGHTA and CDR2 as FQGNSA. The CDR3 extends over 15 amino acids. The genes are TRBV7-2 and TRBJ2-3; D perhaps matches TRBD1 (6 bases). What was sequenced was PBMCs or T cells enriched from blood (not recorded which). The sequence was obtained from a woman in her 30s who had been exposed to COVID-19. CDR3 protein: CASSLAAGAVDTQYF. The CDR3 nucleotides are TGTGCCAGCAGCTTAGCGGCAGGGGCGGTGGATACGCAGTATTTT.